The rows below give T cell receptor beta chains drawn from one sample of a study of CD8 T cells in Susac syndrome. Each CDR3 protein is one row after TCRdb ran MiXCR on the immunoSEQ multiplex PCR reads. The sample has around 80,000 distinct CDR3 sequences; roughly 92% are singletons. Sequencing was carried out using CD8+ T cells from PBMCs. Source of these receptors: a human donor with Susac syndrome. Each CDR3 is given with its conserved first and last residue. The D gene is left open where the match is weak. Some rows mark clone size as missing; the rest say once, few, many or name a class of expanded clone.

TRBJ2-7 NA TRBV19 NA TGTGCCAGCCGAAACCGGGACGGCGGGCGCGAGCAGTACTTC CASRNRDGGREQYF
TRBJ1-1 few TRBV19 NA TGTGCCAGTAGTTCCGTTAACACTGAAGCTTTCTTT CASSSVNTEAFF
TRBJ1-6 NA TRBV5-4 NA TGTGCCAGCAGCAATAGCTCCTATAATTCACCCCTCCACTTT CASSNSSYNSPLHF
TRBJ1-5 NA TRBV12-3/TRBV12-4 NA TGTGCCAGCACCTTCGGCAATCAGCCCCAGCATTTT CASTFGNQPQHF
TRBJ2-1 NA TRBV4-3 TRBD2 TGCGCCAGCAGCCACCTTAGGGGGACTAGCGGGAGTGGATCCTACAATGAGCAGTTCTTC CASSHLRGTSGSGSYNEQFF
TRBJ1-5 NA TRBV20-1 TRBD1 TGCAGTGCCTCTCCAGGGGGCAGTCAGCCCCAGCATTTT CSASPGGSQPQHF
TRBJ2-5 NA TRBV20-1 TRBD2 TGCAGTGCTAGAGTAAAGCGGGAGCCCCTAAGAGAGACCCAGTACTTC CSARVKREPLRETQYF
TRBJ2-7 NA TRBV30 NA TGTGCCTGGAGTTCGCTCCTTGGATACGAGCAGTACTTC CAWSSLLGYEQYF
TRBJ2-3 NA TRBV4-2 NA TGTGCCAGCAGCCAGGGGGGAGAAGGGATAACAGATACGCAGTATTTT CASSQGGEGITDTQYF
TRBJ1-5 NA TRBV6-6 NA TGTGCCAGCAGTTTAGACAGCAATCAGCCCCAGCATTTT CASSLDSNQPQHF
TRBJ1-1 NA TRBV3-1 TRBD1 TGTGCCAGCAGCCATACCGGGACAGAGAACACTGAAGCTTTCTTT CASSHTGTENTEAFF
TRBJ2-5 NA TRBV6-2/TRBV6-3 NA TGTGCCAGCAGTTACGCCGTTCCTGGTAATTCGGGATCCCAAGAGACCCAGTACTTC CASSYAVPGNSGSQETQYF
TRBJ1-2 NA TRBV19 TRBD1 TGTGCCAGTAGTATTACAGGGGCGAACTATGGCTACACCTTC CASSITGANYGYTF
TRBJ1-5 NA TRBV19 TRBD1 TGTGCCAGTACGGACAGGGGAGGCAATCAGCCCCAGCATTTT CASTDRGGNQPQHF
TRBJ2-5 NA TRBV5-1 NA TGCGCCAGCAGCCGGGACGGACTTCAAGAGACCCAGTACTTC CASSRDGLQETQYF
TRBJ2-3 NA TRBV3-1 TRBD2 TGTGCCAGCAGCCAAGGTGGGACTAGCGGGGAGACAGATACGCAGTATTTT CASSQGGTSGETDTQYF
TRBJ2-1 NA TRBV29-1 NA TGCAGCGTTGAAGAGGGAGATTACAATGAGCAGTTCTTC CSVEEGDYNEQFF
TRBJ2-1 NA TRBV28 NA TGTGCCAGCGATGGGGGAGACGGCAATGAGCAGTTCTTC CASDGGDGNEQFF
TRBJ2-1 NA TRBV18 TRBD2 TGTGCCAGCTCACCGGCTCTAGCGGGGGTCCTCAATGAGCAGTTCTTC CASSPALAGVLNEQFF
TRBJ2-1 NA TRBV13 NA TGTGCCAGCAGCCCAGGAGGCGTTGAGCAGTTCTTC CASSPGGVEQFF
TRBJ2-4 NA TRBV24-1 NA TGTGCCACCAGCGGTGGAAAAGGACTAGCCAAAAACATTCAGTACTTC CATSGGKGLAKNIQYF
TRBJ2-7 NA TRBV20-1 TRBD2 TGCAGTGCTAGTCACCTTTTTAGCGGGAGGGCCCTATACGAGCAGTACTTC CSASHLFSGRALYEQYF
TRBJ2-1 NA TRBV20-1 TRBD2 TGCAGTGCTAGGGACCCTAGCGGGGGGGCCTACAATGAGCAGTTCTTC CSARDPSGGAYNEQFF
TRBJ2-7 NA TRBV6-1 TRBD2 TGTGCCAGCAGGGGTAGCGGGCATATCTCCTACGAGCAGTACTTC CASRGSGHISYEQYF
TRBJ2-7 NA TRBV5-1 TRBD1 TGCGCCAGCAGTCTGCTCCGGGACAGTGCATTGGAGCAGTACTTC CASSLLRDSALEQYF
TRBJ2-7 NA TRBV14 NA TGTGCCAGCAGCCGACCCGGACGCTCCTACGAGCAGTACTTC CASSRPGRSYEQYF
TRBJ2-5 NA TRBV18 NA TGTGCCAGCTCACAAGGACTCGGGACGGAGCAAGAGACCCAGTACTTC CASSQGLGTEQETQYF
TRBJ1-2 NA TRBV20-1 NA TGCAGTGCTAGCGGACAAGCGGGGCTATATGGCTACACCTTC CSASGQAGLYGYTF
TRBJ2-5 NA TRBV20-1 TRBD1 TGCAGTGGGACCGGGACAGGGGACGAAGAGACCCAGTACTTC CSGTGTGDEETQYF
TRBJ1-1 NA TRBV3-1 NA TGTGCCAGCAGCCAAGGCCTCCTGAACACTGAAGCTTTCTTT CASSQGLLNTEAFF
TRBJ2-7 few TRBV5-4 NA TGTGCCAGCAGCTTGGTTCCAGGCTCCAGGGTAGAACAGTACTTC CASSLVPGSRVEQYF
TRBJ1-1 NA TRBV5-1 NA TGCGCCAGCAGTCAGGGGTTGGGCACTGAAGCTTTCTTT CASSQGLGTEAFF
TRBJ2-7 NA TRBV4-3 NA TGCGCCAGCAGCCAAGCCCGACACCGAGGCGAGCAGTACTTC CASSQARHRGEQYF
TRBJ2-3 NA TRBV5-1 TRBD1 TGCGCCAGCAGCACCACAGGGGGCGGCACAGATACGCAGTATTTT CASSTTGGGTDTQYF
TRBJ2-1 NA TRBV30 NA TGTGCCTGGAGTGTAATGGGGCACAATGAGCAGTTCTTC CAWSVMGHNEQFF
TRBJ2-2 NA TRBV18 NA TGTGCCAGCTCGGCTCCCGGGGAGCTGTTTTTT CASSAPGELFF
TRBJ1-2 NA TRBV27 TRBD1 TGTGCCAGCAGTTTATCGGAGCCAGGGGGGTTCTATGGCTACACCTTC CASSLSEPGGFYGYTF
TRBJ2-3 NA TRBV5-1 TRBD2 TGCGCCAGCAGCTTGGTACTAGCGGGGAGCACAGATACGCAGTATTTT CASSLVLAGSTDTQYF
TRBJ2-1 NA TRBV12-3/TRBV12-4 TRBD2 TGTGCCAGCACCCCCGGGGGGGTCAATGAGCAGTTCTTC CASTPGGVNEQFF
TRBJ2-1 NA TRBV10-3 TRBD2 TGTGCCACCGGGGGGGCGAGCGGTACCTACAATGAGCAGTTCTTC CATGGASGTYNEQFF
TRBJ2-2 NA TRBV11-2 NA TGTGCCAGCAGCTTTTGGGAGAAGGGGACGGTGAACACCGGGGAGCTGTTTTTT CASSFWEKGTVNTGELFF
TRBJ1-2 NA TRBV12-3/TRBV12-4 TRBD1 TGTGCCAGCAGTTCACCGGGACAGGGACGTAATGGCTACACCTTC CASSSPGQGRNGYTF
TRBJ2-3 NA TRBV5-1 NA TGCGCCAGCACCCTCGGGGGCACAGATACGCAGTATTTT CASTLGGTDTQYF
TRBJ2-1 NA TRBV4-3 TRBD2 TGCGCCAGCAGCCAAGATAGTAGCGGGATTCGGAATGAGCAGTTCTTC CASSQDSSGIRNEQFF
TRBJ1-6 NA TRBV7-9 NA TGTGCCAGCAGCGACGCCAATTCACCCCTCCACTTT CASSDANSPLHF
TRBJ2-3 NA TRBV27 TRBD2 TGTGCCAGCAGTTTCATAGCGGGAGGCACAGATACGCAGTATTTT CASSFIAGGTDTQYF
TRBJ1-2 NA TRBV20-1 NA TGCAGTGCTAGCACGACAGGTAGACATGGCTACACCTTC CSASTTGRHGYTF
TRBJ2-3 NA TRBV12-3/TRBV12-4 NA TGTGCCAGCAGTTTCTTAGACTACCCAAGCACAGATACGCAGTATTTT CASSFLDYPSTDTQYF
TRBJ1-2 NA TRBV6-1 TRBD1 TGTGCCAGCAGTCCACGGACAGGGGGCGACTATGGCTACACCTTC CASSPRTGGDYGYTF
TRBJ2-6 once TRBV11-1 TRBD1 TGTGCCAGCAGCTTAGCGCTAACGGGGACAGGGGGCGCTCAACGCTCTGGGGCCAACGTCCTGACTTTC CASSLALTGTGGAQRSGANVLTF
TRBJ2-7 NA TRBV28 NA TGTGCCAGCAGTTTCCTTGGAACAGGAACCTACGAGCAGTACTTC CASSFLGTGTYEQYF
TRBJ2-5 NA TRBV6-5 NA TGTGCCAGCAGTTACTCGATCTCGCGGGGCCAAGAGACCCAGTACTTC CASSYSISRGQETQYF
TRBJ2-3 once TRBV20-1 NA TGCAGTGCTAGAGGACTAACAAGCACAGATACGCAGTATTTT CSARGLTSTDTQYF
TRBJ1-2 NA TRBV12-3/TRBV12-4 NA TGTGCCAGCCACCGTGGGAGGGCGGACTATGGCTACACCTTC CASHRGRADYGYTF
TRBJ1-1 NA TRBV6-2/TRBV6-3 NA TGTGCCAGCAGTCCAGGGGTTGGTGTCACTGAAGCTTTCTTT CASSPGVGVTEAFF
TRBJ1-6 few TRBV7-2 NA TGTGCCAGCAGCTTAGCAGGGATTGGTTCACCCCTCCACTTT CASSLAGIGSPLHF